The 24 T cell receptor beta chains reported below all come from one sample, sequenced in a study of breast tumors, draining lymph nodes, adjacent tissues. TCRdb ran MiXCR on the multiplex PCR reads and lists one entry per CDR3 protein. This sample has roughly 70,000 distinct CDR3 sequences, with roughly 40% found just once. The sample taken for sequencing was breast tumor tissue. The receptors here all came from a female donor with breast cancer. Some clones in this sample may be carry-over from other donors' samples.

Here the CDR3 reads CAIRTSGRFYEQYF. DNA for the CDR3: TGTGCCATCCGGACTAGCGGGAGGTTCTACGAGCAGTACTTC. The chain joins TRBV10-3 to TRBJ2-7, with 14 nucleotides matching TRBD2. The CDR3 loop spans 14 amino acids. J gave up 3 bases and V 8 bases, and 3 bases lay outside the gene matches. Germline-derived CDR1 and CDR2 are ENHRY and SYGVKD.

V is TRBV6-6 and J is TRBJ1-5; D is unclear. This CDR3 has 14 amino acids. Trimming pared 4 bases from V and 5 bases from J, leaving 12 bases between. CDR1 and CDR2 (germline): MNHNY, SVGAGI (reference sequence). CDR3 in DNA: TGTGCCAGCAGTTCCGGGATGGGCTATCAGCCCCAGCATTTT. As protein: CASSSGMGYQPQHF.

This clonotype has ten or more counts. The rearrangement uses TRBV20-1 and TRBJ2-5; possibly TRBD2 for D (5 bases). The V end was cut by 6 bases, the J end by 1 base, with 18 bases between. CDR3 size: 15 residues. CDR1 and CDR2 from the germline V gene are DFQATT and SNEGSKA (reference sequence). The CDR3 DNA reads TGCAGTGCCCCCCGGGGTAGCGTAATCCAAGAGACCCAGTACTTC. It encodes CSAPRGSVIQETQYF.

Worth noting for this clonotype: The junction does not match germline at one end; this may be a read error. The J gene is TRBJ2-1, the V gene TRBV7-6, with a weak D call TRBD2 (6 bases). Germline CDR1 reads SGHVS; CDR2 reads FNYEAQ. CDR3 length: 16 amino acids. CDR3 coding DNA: TGTGCCAGCAGCATGACTAGTGGGAGTGTTATCAATGAGCGGTTCTTC. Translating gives CASSMTSGSVINERFF.

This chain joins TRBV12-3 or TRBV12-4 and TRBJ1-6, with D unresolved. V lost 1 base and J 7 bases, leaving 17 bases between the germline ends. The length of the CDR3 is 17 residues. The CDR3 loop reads CASSLDSSGAGNSPLHF. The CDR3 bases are TGTGCCAGCAGTTTAGATTCCTCAGGCGCTGGGAATTCACCCCTCCACTTT.

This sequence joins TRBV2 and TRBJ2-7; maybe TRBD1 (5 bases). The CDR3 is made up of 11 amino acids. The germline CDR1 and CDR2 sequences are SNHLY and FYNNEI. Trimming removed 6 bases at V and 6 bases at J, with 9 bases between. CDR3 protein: CASSSGSEQYF. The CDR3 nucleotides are TGTGCCAGCAGCTCAGGGTCCGAGCAGTACTTC.

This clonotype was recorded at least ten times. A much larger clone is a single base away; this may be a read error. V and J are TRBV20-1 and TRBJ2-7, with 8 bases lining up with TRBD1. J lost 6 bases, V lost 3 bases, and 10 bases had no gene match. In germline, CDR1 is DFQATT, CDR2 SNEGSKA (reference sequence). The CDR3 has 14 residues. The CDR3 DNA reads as TGCAGTGCTAGGGTCACAGGGGGAACCTCCGAGCAGTACTTC. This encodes CSARVTGGTSEQYF.

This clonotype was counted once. CDR3 loop: CASNISLAGGPDEQFF. For the CDR3, the DNA is TGTGCCAGCAACATCTCACTAGCGGGAGGGCCGGATGAGCAGTTCTTC. The rearrangement joins TRBV27 to TRBJ2-1, with 13 bases fitting TRBD2. Germline V gene sequence: CDR1 MNHEY, CDR2 SMNVEV (reference sequence). Trimming cost V 7 bases and J 8 bases; bases outside gene matches: 11. The CDR3 has 16 residues.

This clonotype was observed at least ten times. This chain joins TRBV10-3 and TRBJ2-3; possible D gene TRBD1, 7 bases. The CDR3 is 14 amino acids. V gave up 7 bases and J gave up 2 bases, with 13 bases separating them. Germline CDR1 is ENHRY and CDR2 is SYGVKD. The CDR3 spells CAIMEGALTDTQYF. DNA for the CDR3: TGTGCCATCATGGAGGGGGCTCTCACAGATACGCAGTATTTT.

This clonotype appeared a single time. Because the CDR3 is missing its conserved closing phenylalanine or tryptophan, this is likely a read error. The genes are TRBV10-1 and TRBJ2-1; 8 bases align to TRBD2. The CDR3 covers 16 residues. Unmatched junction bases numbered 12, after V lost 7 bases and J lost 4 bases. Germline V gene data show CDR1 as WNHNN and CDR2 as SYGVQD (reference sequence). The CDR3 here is CASKSGGPGAYNEQFS. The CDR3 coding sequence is TGCGCCAGCAAGAGCGGGGGACCCGGGGCGTACAATGAGCAGTTCTCC.

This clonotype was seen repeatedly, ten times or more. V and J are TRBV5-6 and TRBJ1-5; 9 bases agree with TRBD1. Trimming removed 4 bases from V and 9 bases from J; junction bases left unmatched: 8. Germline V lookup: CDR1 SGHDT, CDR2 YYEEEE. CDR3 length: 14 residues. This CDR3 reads CASSTGQGIGPQHF. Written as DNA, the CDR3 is TGTGCCAGCAGCACGGGACAGGGCATTGGGCCCCAGCATTTT.

CDR3 region: CASSLAWRGVLGQFF. The CDR3 nucleotides are TGTGCCAGCAGCTTAGCTTGGCGGGGGGTTCTTGGGCAGTTCTTC. The rearrangement uses TRBV7-9 and TRBJ2-1; the match to TRBD2 covers 8 bases. The CDR3 length is 15 residues. Looked up from germline, CDR1 is SEHNR and CDR2 is FQNEAQ (reference sequence). Trimming took 0 bases from V and 12 from J; bases not matched to a gene: 10.

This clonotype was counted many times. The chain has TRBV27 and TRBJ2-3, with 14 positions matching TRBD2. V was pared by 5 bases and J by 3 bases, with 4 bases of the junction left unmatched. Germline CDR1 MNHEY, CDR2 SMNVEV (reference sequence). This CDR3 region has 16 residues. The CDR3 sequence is CASSPRLAGGTDTQYF. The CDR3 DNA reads TGTGCCAGCAGTCCGCGACTAGCGGGGGGGACAGATACGCAGTATTTT.

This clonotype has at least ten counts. The CDR3 loop is CASSTAPGQGYEQYF. The DNA for the CDR3 is TGTGCCAGCAGCACCGCTCCGGGACAGGGTTACGAGCAGTACTTC. This chain uses TRBV5-8 with TRBJ2-7, with 9 bases aligning to TRBD1. J was trimmed by 4 bases and V by 4 bases; bases with no gene match: 9. CDR3 size: 15 residues. The germline gives CDR1 SGHTS, CDR2 YDEGEE.

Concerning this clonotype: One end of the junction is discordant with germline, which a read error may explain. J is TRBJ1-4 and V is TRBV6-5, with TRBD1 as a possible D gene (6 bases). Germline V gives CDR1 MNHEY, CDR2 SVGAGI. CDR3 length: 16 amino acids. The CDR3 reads CASSHSGGQVDEKLFF. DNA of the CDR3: TGTGCCAGCAGTCACTCGGGGGGGCAGGTGGATGAAAAACTGTTTTTT.

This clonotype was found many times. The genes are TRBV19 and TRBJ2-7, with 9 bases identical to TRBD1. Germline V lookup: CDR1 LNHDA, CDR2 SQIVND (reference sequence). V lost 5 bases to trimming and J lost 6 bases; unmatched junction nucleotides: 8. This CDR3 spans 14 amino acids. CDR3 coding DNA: TGTGCCAGTAGTCCGGGACAGGGTGGATTCGAGCAGTACTTC. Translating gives CASSPGQGGFEQYF.

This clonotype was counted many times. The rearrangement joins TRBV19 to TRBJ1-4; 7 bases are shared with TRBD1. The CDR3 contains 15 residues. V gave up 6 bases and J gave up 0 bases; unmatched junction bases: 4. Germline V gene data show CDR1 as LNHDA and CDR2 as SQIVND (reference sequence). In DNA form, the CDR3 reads TGTGCCAGTAGACAGGGGTATGCAACTAATGAAAAACTGTTTTTT. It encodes CASRQGYATNEKLFF.

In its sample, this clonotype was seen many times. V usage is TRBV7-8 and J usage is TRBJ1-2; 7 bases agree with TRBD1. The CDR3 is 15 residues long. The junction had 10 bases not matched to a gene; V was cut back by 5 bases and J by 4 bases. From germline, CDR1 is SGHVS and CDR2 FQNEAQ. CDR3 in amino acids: CASSAAFRDSYGYTF. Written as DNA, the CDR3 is TGTGCCAGCAGCGCAGCTTTCCGGGACAGCTATGGCTACACCTTC.

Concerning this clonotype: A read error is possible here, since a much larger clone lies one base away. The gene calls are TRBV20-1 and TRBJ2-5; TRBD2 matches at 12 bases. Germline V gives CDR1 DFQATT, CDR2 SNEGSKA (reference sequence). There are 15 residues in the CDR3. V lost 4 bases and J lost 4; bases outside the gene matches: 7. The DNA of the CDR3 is TGCAGTGCTAATCTAGGACTAGCGGGAACAGAGACCCAGTACTTC. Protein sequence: CSANLGLAGTETQYF.

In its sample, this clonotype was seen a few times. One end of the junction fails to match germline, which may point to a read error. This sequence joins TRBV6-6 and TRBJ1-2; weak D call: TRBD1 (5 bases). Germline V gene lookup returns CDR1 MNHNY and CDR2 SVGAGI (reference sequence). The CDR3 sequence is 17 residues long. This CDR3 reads CASSHSSGRGPSYGYTF. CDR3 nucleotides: TGTGCCAGCAGTCACTCATCAGGGAGGGGTCCCTCCTATGGCTACACCTTC.

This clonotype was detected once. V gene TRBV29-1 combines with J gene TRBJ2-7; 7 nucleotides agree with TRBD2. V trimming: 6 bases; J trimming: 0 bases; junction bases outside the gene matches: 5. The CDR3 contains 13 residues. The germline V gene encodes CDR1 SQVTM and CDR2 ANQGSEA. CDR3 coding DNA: TGCAGCGTGGAGCGGGATAGCTCCTACGAGCAGTACTTC. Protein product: CSVERDSSYEQYF.

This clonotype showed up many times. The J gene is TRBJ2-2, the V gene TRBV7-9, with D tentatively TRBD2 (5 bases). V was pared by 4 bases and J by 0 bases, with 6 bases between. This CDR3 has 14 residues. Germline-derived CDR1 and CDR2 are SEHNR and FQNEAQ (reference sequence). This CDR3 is CASSWETNTGELFF. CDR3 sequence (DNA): TGTGCCAGCAGCTGGGAGACGAACACCGGGGAGCTGTTTTTT.

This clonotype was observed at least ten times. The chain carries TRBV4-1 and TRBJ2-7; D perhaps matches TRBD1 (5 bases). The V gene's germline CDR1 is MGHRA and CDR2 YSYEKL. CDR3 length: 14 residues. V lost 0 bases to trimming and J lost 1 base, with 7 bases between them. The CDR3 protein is CASSQDQGSYEQYF. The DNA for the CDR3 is TGCGCCAGCAGCCAAGACCAGGGTTCCTACGAGCAGTACTTC.

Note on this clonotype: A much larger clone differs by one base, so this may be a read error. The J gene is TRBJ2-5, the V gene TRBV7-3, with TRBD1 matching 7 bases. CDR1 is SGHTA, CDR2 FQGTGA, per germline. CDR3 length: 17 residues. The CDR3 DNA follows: TGTGCCAGCAGCCCCGGCCTAGGGACAGACTCCCAAGAGCCCCAGTACTTC. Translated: CASSPGLGTDSQEPQYF.